One and the same sample provided the 31 T cell receptor beta chains below, sequenced in a study of blood T cells in healthy people across ages. A J-beta primer mix and a sample-barcoded 5' primer were used in a second PCR of about 7 to 12 cycles. TCRdb reanalysed the 5' RACE reads using MiXCR and keeps one entry per CDR3 protein. The sample shows about 780,000 distinct CDR3 sequences, roughly 24% of them seen only once. These same data were also listed under a study on T cells of mothers and their children.

Sequenced input: blood. These receptors were taken from a boy younger than 18 in good health.

This clonotype was seen a handful of times. V is TRBV9 and J is TRBJ2-2; tentative D call: TRBD2 (7 bases). V was pared by 7 bases and J by 4 bases, with 14 bases between. This CDR3 has 14 residues. Germline V gives CDR1 SGDLS, CDR2 YYNGEE. This chain's CDR3 is CASAGGRVTGELFF. The CDR3 DNA is TGTGCCAGCGCCGGGGGGCGGGTCACCGGGGAGCTGTTTTTT.

The CDR3 region is CASRASFRGDTQYF. The CDR3 nucleotides are TGCGCCAGCAGAGCTTCATTTAGGGGAGATACGCAGTATTTT. This sequence joins TRBV5-1 and TRBJ2-3; D is perhaps TRBD1 (5 bases). From germline, CDR1 is SGHRS and CDR2 YFSETQ. The germline V and J ends were trimmed by 5 bases and 5 bases, with 15 bases remaining between them. The CDR3 loop spans 14 amino acids.

The chain combines TRBV6-1 with TRBJ2-7; 9 bases are a match to TRBD2. The CDR3 has 15 amino acids. V shed 1 base and J 3 bases; nucleotides not matched to a gene: 4. Germline CDR1 and CDR2: MNHNS and SASEGT. The CDR3 sequence is CASSEEAGGGYEQYF. As DNA, the CDR3 is TGTGCCAGCAGTGAAGAGGCGGGAGGGGGCTACGAGCAGTACTTC.

This clonotype occurred a few times. The chain carries TRBV7-8 and TRBJ2-1; 7 bases line up with TRBD1. The J call is in doubt because the DNA end fits TRBJ2-5 better. The CDR3 consists of 14 residues. Germline CDR1 and CDR2: SGHVS and FQNEAQ. Written as DNA, the CDR3 is TGTGCCAGCAGCTCCCAGGGGGTAGGGGAGACCCAGTACTTC. Translation: CASSSQGVGETQYF.

The chain has TRBV12-3 or TRBV12-4 and TRBJ1-2; 10 nucleotides match TRBD1. The CDR3 runs 15 residues. Trimming at V came to 6 bases and at J to 6 bases, leaving 10 bases not matched to a gene. The CDR3 loop reads CASSPDRGIMNGYTF. The CDR3 nucleotides read TGTGCCAGCAGCCCGGACAGGGGGATTATGAATGGCTACACCTTC.

This clonotype has only a few counts. One end of the junction is discordant with germline, which a read error may explain. This chain connects TRBV20-1 to TRBJ2-5, with 7 positions matching TRBD1. The germline CDR1 and CDR2 sequences are DFQATT and SNEGSKA (reference sequence). The CDR3 consists of 14 residues. The CDR3 region has the DNA TGCAGTGCACGCAGACAGGGTATCGACTACGAGCAGCACTTC. As protein: CSARRQGIDYEQHF.

This clonotype was detected only a few times. The chain couples TRBV2 to TRBJ1-4; D gene uncertain. Per the germline V gene, CDR1 is SNHLY and CDR2 is FYNNEI. The CDR3 covers 17 residues. Trimming took 6 bases from V and 3 from J, leaving 20 bases between them. The CDR3 loop is CASSPGFANGANEKLFF. In nucleotides, the CDR3 is TGTGCCAGCAGCCCGGGGTTCGCCAACGGGGCTAATGAAAAACTGTTTTTT.

This clonotype has just a few counts. The chain joins TRBV12-3 or TRBV12-4 to TRBJ1-1; D remains unclear. The CDR3 contains 13 residues. V shed 5 bases and J shed 4 bases, with 11 bases lying between them. The CDR3 region is CASSVLRVTEAFF. CDR3 coding DNA: TGTGCCAGCAGTGTACTAAGGGTCACTGAAGCTTTCTTT.

J is TRBJ1-4 and V is TRBV12-3 or TRBV12-4, with D possibly matching TRBD1 (6 bases). V was cut by 9 bases and J by 0 bases, with 17 bases left in between. The CDR3 is 16 residues long. The CDR3 loop reads CARGQKSFATNEKLFF. The DNA of the CDR3 is TGTGCCAGAGGACAGAAATCCTTTGCAACTAATGAAAAACTGTTTTTT.

This chain links TRBV28 with TRBJ2-5, with TRBD1 matching over 10 bases. The DNA matches TRBJ2-7 better at its end, which makes the J call doubtful. Germline CDR1 is MDHEN and CDR2 is SYDVKM. CDR3 length: 18 residues. This CDR3 reads CASRSLGERTGGTYEQYF. In nucleotides, the CDR3 is TGTGCCAGCAGAAGTTTAGGGGAGAGGACAGGGGGAACCTACGAGCAGTACTTC.

This clonotype occurred a few times. A read error may account for a junction end that differs from germline. V is TRBV7-7 and J is TRBJ1-2; D unclear. Per germline, CDR1 SSHAT and CDR2 FNYEAQ (reference sequence). The CDR3 is made up of 12 amino acids. CDR3 loop: CASSTPDYGYTF. The CDR3 nucleotides are TGTGCTAGCAGCACGCCGGACTATGGCTACACCTTC.

This clonotype was counted only a few times. V usage is TRBV6-6 and J usage is TRBJ1-5; no reliable D call. V lost 0 bases and J 5 bases, leaving 14 bases between the germline ends. The CDR3 has 16 residues. Germline-derived CDR1 and CDR2 are MNHNY and SVGAGI (reference sequence). CDR3 nucleotides: TGTGCCAGCAGTTACTCGACAACAGTTTGGGATCAGCCCCAGCATTTT. This translates into CASSYSTTVWDQPQHF.

The chain is built from TRBV7-2 and TRBJ2-7, with D possibly being TRBD2 (5 bases). CDR3 size: 12 residues. V gave up 1 base and J gave up 5 bases, with 6 bases separating them. CDR1 and CDR2 (germline): SGHTA, FQGNSA. CDR3 sequence reads: CASSLVRDEQYF. Written as DNA, the CDR3 is TGTGCCAGCAGCTTAGTGAGGGACGAGCAGTACTTC. Using reference TRBV7-2 and TRBJ2-7 for the parts outside the CDR3, the full variable domain is GAGVSQSPSNKVTEKGKDVELRCDPISGHTALYWYRQSLGQGLEFLIYFQGNSAPDKSGLPSDRFSAERTGGSVSTLTIQRTQQEDSAVYLCASSLVRDEQYFGPGTRLTVT.

This clonotype was recorded many times. The CDR3 region is CASRPTGGGYTF. CDR3 sequence (DNA): TGTGCCAGCAGACCCACAGGGGGCGGCTACACCTTC. The chain uses TRBV12-3 or TRBV12-4 and TRBJ1-2, with 9 bases aligning to TRBD1. The CDR3 loop spans 12 amino acids. J gave up 8 bases and V 6 bases, and 4 bases lay outside the gene matches.

This clonotype has a handful of counts. The genes are TRBV12-3 or TRBV12-4 and TRBJ2-5, with 7 bases fitting TRBD1. Matching the DNA end better, TRBJ2-7 makes the J call doubtful. The CDR3 extends over 15 amino acids. CDR3 loop: CASSLTGASRYEQYF. CDR3 nucleotide sequence: TGTGCCAGCAGCCTCACAGGGGCCTCCCGCTACGAGCAGTACTTC.

This clonotype has just one count. Germline is not matched at one junction end, which may reflect a read error. The rearrangement uses TRBV20-1 and TRBJ2-1; TRBD2 agrees at 9 bases. This CDR3 is 15 amino acids long. CDR1 and CDR2 from the germline V gene are DFQATT and SNEGSKA (reference sequence). For the CDR3, the DNA is TGCAGCGCTAGAGATAGTCTAGCGGGGATCAATGAGCAGTTCTTC. Amino acid sequence: CSARDSLAGINEQFF.

The chain combines TRBV15 with TRBJ2-5; D remains unclear. The DNA end is a closer match to TRBJ2-7, so the J assignment may be wrong. In germline, CDR1 is LNHNV, CDR2 YYDKDF (reference sequence). The CDR3 covers 14 residues. In DNA form, the CDR3 reads TGTGCCACCAGCAGAGATCGGGTGGAGTACGAGCAGTACTTC. Translating gives CATSRDRVEYEQYF.

In its sample, this clonotype was seen a few times. The V and J genes are TRBV15 and TRBJ1-2; TRBD1 might be the D (5 bases). Germline-derived CDR1 and CDR2 are LNHNV and YYDKDF (reference sequence). There are 15 residues in the CDR3. V lost 0 bases and J lost 5, with 13 bases in between. The chain's CDR3 is CATSRDLTGPYGYTF. In DNA form, the CDR3 reads TGTGCCACCAGCAGAGATCTCACAGGCCCTTATGGCTACACCTTC.

This rearrangement joins TRBV29-1 to TRBJ2-2, with TRBD2 as a possible D gene (5 bases). With 7 bases removed from V and 7 bases from J, the gap between germline ends came to 25 bases. Looked up from germline, CDR1 is SQVTM and CDR2 is ANQGSEA. The CDR3 is 16 residues long. In nucleotides, the CDR3 is TGCAGCGCCCGGGGAGCCGAGGGCAGGCCCGTCGGGGAGCTGTTTTTT. Translated: CSARGAEGRPVGELFF.

The chain recombines TRBV21-1 with TRBJ2-5; the DNA was not compared with TRBD1, the D call given in the table. TRBV21-1 is a pseudogene segment. The length of the CDR3 is 15 residues. CDR3 amino acids: CASIVEGDREIPSYF. DNA of the CDR3: TGTGCCAGCATAGTGGAGGGGGACCGAGAAATACCATCGTACTTC.

V and J are TRBV3-1 and TRBJ2-5, with D tentatively TRBD1 (7 bases). CDR3 length: 14 amino acids. V was shortened by 1 base and J by 5 bases, with 11 bases between the two germline ends. From germline, CDR1 is LGHDT and CDR2 YNNKEL (reference sequence). The CDR3 region has the DNA TGTGCCAGCAGCCAAGTACAGGGGAGGGAGACCCAGTACTTC. This codes for CASSQVQGRETQYF.

The chain joins TRBV18 to TRBJ2-5; maybe TRBD2 (5 bases). The CDR3 has 11 amino acids. Trimming took off 3 bases at V and 12 bases at J, with 11 bases between the two ends. Germline loops: CDR1 KGHSH, CDR2 LQKENI. CDR3 loop: CASSPGPGKYF. In DNA form, the CDR3 reads TGTGCCAGCTCACCTGGGCCGGGAAAGTACTTC.

This chain links TRBV29-1 with TRBJ2-3, with a weak D call TRBD2 (5 bases). This CDR3 contains 13 residues. From germline, CDR1 is SQVTM and CDR2 ANQGSEA. The V and J ends lost 7 bases and 6 bases respectively, with 17 bases between them. CDR3: CSADGGLPDTQYF. The CDR3, as DNA: TGCAGCGCCGACGGCGGGTTACCGGATACGCAGTATTTT.

This clonotype appeared a few times. The rearrangement joins TRBV12-3 or TRBV12-4 to TRBJ1-1, with TRBD1 matching over 7 bases. The J segment lost 4 bases and the V segment lost 3 bases, leaving 2 bases of the junction unmatched. The CDR3 has 13 residues. The DNA of the CDR3 is TGTGCCAGCAGTTTCGGGACAGTCACTGAAGCTTTCTTT. Translated: CASSFGTVTEAFF.

The chain carries TRBV7-2 and TRBJ2-1; the match to TRBD2 covers 7 bases. The CDR3 runs 12 residues. J gave up 15 bases and V 2 bases, and 7 bases lay outside the gene matches. Germline-derived CDR1 and CDR2 are SGHTA and FQGNSA. The CDR3 loop reads CASSLRMGGGFF. Written as DNA, the CDR3 is TGTGCCAGCAGCTTAAGGATGGGGGGGGGGTTCTTC.

This clonotype was seen more than once but under ten times. V and J are TRBV27 and TRBJ2-1; 9 nucleotides match TRBD2. The CDR3 has 15 amino acids. With 3 bases clipped from V and 5 bases from J, the junction kept 5 bases outside the gene matches. Germline-derived CDR1 and CDR2 are MNHEY and SMNVEV (reference sequence). The CDR3 DNA reads TGTGCCAGCAGTTTGGGACTAGCTATCGACAATGAGCAGTTCTTC. Its protein is CASSLGLAIDNEQFF.

This sequence joins TRBV14 and TRBJ2-1; 10 bases are shared with TRBD2. The CDR3 extends over 16 amino acids. With V trimmed by 4 bases and J by 7 bases, 10 bases remained unmatched. CDR1 is SGHDN, CDR2 FVKESK, per germline. The CDR3 loop is CASSRKRAGGINEQFF. The CDR3 bases are TGTGCCAGCAGCCGCAAGCGAGCGGGAGGGATTAATGAGCAGTTCTTC.

This chain uses TRBV6-1 with TRBJ2-3; D gene uncertain. In germline, CDR1 is MNHNS, CDR2 SASEGT. The V and J ends lost 6 bases and 9 bases respectively, with 25 bases between them. The CDR3 totals 16 residues. The CDR3 DNA is TGTGCCAGCAGGACCCCTGGGGTTTCACTTAATCCAACGCAGTATTTT. Translated: CASRTPGVSLNPTQYF.

The rearrangement links TRBV10-3 to TRBJ1-6, with 10 positions matching TRBD1. This CDR3 comprises 14 residues. Unmatched junction bases numbered 8, after V lost 5 bases and J lost 13 bases. Germline V CDR1 and CDR2: ENHRY, SYGVKD. The CDR3 region has the DNA TGTGCCATCAGTCCCGGGACAGGGGAATTCCCCCTCCACTTT. Its protein is CAISPGTGEFPLHF.

Only a few counts were recorded for this clonotype. The chain combines TRBV5-1 with TRBJ1-4, with TRBD1 identical over 7 bases. The CDR3 spans 14 residues. Trimming took 4 bases from V and 0 from J; bases not matched to a gene: 0. The V gene's germline CDR1 is SGHRS and CDR2 YFSETQ. CDR3 nucleotides: TGCGCCAGCAGCGGGACAGCAACTAATGAAAAACTGTTTTTT. It codes for CASSGTATNEKLFF.

The CDR3 protein is CASSPRGTVSGNTIYF. CDR3 nucleotides: TGTGCCAGCAGCCCTCGAGGGACTGTCTCTGGAAACACCATATATTTT. The chain recombines TRBV14 with TRBJ1-3, with a possible D match to TRBD1 (5 bases). The CDR3 is 16 residues long. V lost 4 bases and J lost 0, with 13 bases in between. CDR1 SGHDN and CDR2 FVKESK come from the germline V gene.